What follows is one TCR beta chain and its context. As yet, its antigen is unknown. This sample is part of a study of somatic mutations in cytotoxic T cells in rheumatoid arthritis. Produced via immunoSEQ multiplex PCR; TCRdb's table is partial and in-frame only. The data contain about 19,000 clones, around four fifths of them singletons. Whole-study findings and limits: Among rheumatoid arthritis patients, TRBV07 appeared slightly underrepresented, and this finding was left without any adjustment for multiple comparisons.

The length of the CDR3 is 14 residues. The germline V gene has CDR1 MNHNS and CDR2 SASEGT. The ends lost 6 bases at V and 2 bases at J; junction bases unmatched: 4. The chain recombines TRBV6-1 with TRBJ2-1; 7 bases fit TRBD2. Sequenced: CD8+ T cells sorted from blood. The TCR comes from a man in his late teens or twenties with rheumatoid arthritis. Here the CDR3 DNA reads TGTGCCAGCAGGGGGCGGGGGACCTACAATGAGCAGTTCTTC. This sequence encodes CASRGRGTYNEQFF.